This is a list of T cell receptor beta chains from one sample in a study of a mutant IDH1 vaccine in newly diagnosed glioma. Assay: immunoSEQ multiplex PCR; the TCRdb copy retains only in-frame clones and omits some. The sample lists roughly 120,000 clones, roughly 90% seen once, with 0.61% in the top ten. Their target antigens are unknown. This sample comprised PBMCs, obtained from a glioma patient whose treatment included an IDH1 peptide vaccine. The receptors originated from a woman in her 50s with glioma. Each CDR3 is given with its conserved first and last residue. D genes are given only for firm matches. A row's size may be missing; if present it is once, few, many or a size class.

j_gene | d_gene | v_gene | abundance | CDR3nt | CDR3aa
TRBJ1-4 | TRBD1 | TRBV2 | . | TGTGCCAGCAGTCCTCCGGGACAGGGTGAAAAACTGTTTTTT | CASSPPGQGEKLFF
TRBJ2-7 | . | TRBV28 | . | TGTGCCAGCAGTTTAGGGGGGAGTGGCTCCTACGAGCAGTACTTC | CASSLGGSGSYEQYF
TRBJ2-2 | . | TRBV7-7 | . | TGTGCTAGCAGTAAAGATCGGGGGTCCGGGGAGCTGTTTTTT | CASSKDRGSGELFF
TRBJ1-2 | . | TRBV4-1 | once | TGCGCCAGCAGCCAAGATTGGCGAGGAGGCTACACCTTC | CASSQDWRGGYTF
TRBJ1-3 | . | TRBV5-1 | . | TGCGCCAGCAGCTTGGAGTCGGGGGCTGGAAACACCATATATTTT | CASSLESGAGNTIYF
TRBJ1-2 | . | TRBV9 | . | TGTGCCAGCAGCGTAGGGGGTTTGGAGGGAGATTTATATGGCTACACCTTC | CASSVGGLEGDLYGYTF
TRBJ2-5 | TRBD2 | TRBV9 | . | TGTGCCAGCAGCCTCGTAGCGGGGCGATCGGAGACCCAGTACTTC | CASSLVAGRSETQYF
TRBJ2-1 | TRBD1 | TRBV7-9 | few | TGTGCCAGCAGCTCCGGACAGGGGAGGAATGAGCAGTTCTTC | CASSSGQGRNEQFF
TRBJ2-1 | . | TRBV28 | . | TGTGCCAGCAGTTTAATTCCGTTCAGGGGGGAGTACAATGAGCAGTTCTTC | CASSLIPFRGEYNEQFF
TRBJ2-2 | TRBD2 | TRBV5-4 | . | TGTGCCAGCAGCTTGGGATCGGCGGGAGCGTTAAACACCGGGGAGCTGTTTTTT | CASSLGSAGALNTGELFF
TRBJ1-6 | . | TRBV21-1 | . | TGTGCCAGCAGCAAATTGACAGGGGCCCTCCACTTT | CASSKLTGALHF
TRBJ1-2 | . | TRBV6-5 | . | TGTGCCAGCAGTTCTCAGACGGATGGCTACACCTTC | CASSSQTDGYTF
TRBJ2-5 | . | TRBV10-3 | once | TGTGCCATCAGTGGGGGGGCGGAAGAGACCCAGTACTTC | CAISGGAEETQYF
TRBJ2-1 | . | TRBV6-5 | . | TGTGCCAGCAGTTACCTTGGGGCTAATGAGCAGTTCTTC | CASSYLGANEQFF
TRBJ2-3 | . | TRBV5-1 | . | TGCGCCAGCAGCAACGCGGGACCTAGCACAGATACGCAGTATTTT | CASSNAGPSTDTQYF
TRBJ2-1 | TRBD2 | TRBV5-1 | . | TGCGCCAGCAGCCCCCGGGGCGGGAGAAGAAATGAGCAGTTCTTC | CASSPRGGRRNEQFF
TRBJ2-3 | . | TRBV5-1 | . | TGCGCCAGCAGCTTGGAACAGACAACCCTCACAGATACGCAGTATTTT | CASSLEQTTLTDTQYF
TRBJ2-1 | . | TRBV6-5 | . | TGTGCCAGCAGTTACGACCAGTACAATGAGCAGTTCTTC | CASSYDQYNEQFF
TRBJ2-7 | TRBD1 | TRBV7-9 | few | TGTGCCAGCAGCTTAGCGCAGGGGGCCCACTACGAGCAGTACTTC | CASSLAQGAHYEQYF
TRBJ2-7 | TRBD1 | TRBV5-1 | . | TGCGCCAGCAGCTTAACAGGGGTTGACTACGAGCAGTACTTC | CASSLTGVDYEQYF
TRBJ2-7 | . | TRBV6-1 | few | TGTGCCAGCAAAGGACAGTCCTACGAGCAGTACTTC | CASKGQSYEQYF
TRBJ2-1 | TRBD1 | TRBV5-1 | few | TGCGCCAGCAGCTGGACAGGGGCTATGGGCTATGAGCAGTTCTTC | CASSWTGAMGYEQFF
TRBJ1-1 | TRBD1 | TRBV30 | . | TGTGCCTGGAGTGGGGGGGCAACAGGGGTGAACACTGAAGCTTTCTTT | CAWSGGATGVNTEAFF
TRBJ2-7 | . | TRBV28 | . | TGTGCCAGCTCCGGGGTCTTCCTCGAGCAGTACTTC | CASSGVFLEQYF
TRBJ1-1 | . | TRBV18 | . | TGTGCCAGCTCACCAGGGAAGGGAGGTTACACTGAAGCTTTCTTT | CASSPGKGGYTEAFF
TRBJ2-7 | TRBD2 | TRBV29-1 | . | TGCAGCGTTGAACTCCGTTCTAGCGGGAGCTCCTACGAGCAGTACTTC | CSVELRSSGSSYEQYF
TRBJ1-1 | TRBD1 | TRBV28 | . | TGTGCCAGCAGTTTATTAGCAGGGGGGTTTGGTGCGAACACTGAAGCTTTCTTT | CASSLLAGGFGANTEAFF
TRBJ2-7 | TRBD2 | TRBV19 | . | TGTGCCAGTAGCCCCCAACCCTGGCGGGAGGGGATATACGAGCAGTACTTC | CASSPQPWREGIYEQYF
TRBJ1-5 | . | TRBV10-2 | . | TGCGCCAGCAGCCGGGGGCTGACTCAGGGGCCCCAGCATTTT | CASSRGLTQGPQHF
TRBJ2-1 | TRBD2 | TRBV9 | . | TGTGCCAGCAGCCAGTCCGGGCAACTAGCGGGAGGATACGAGCAGTTCTTC | CASSQSGQLAGGYEQFF
TRBJ2-5 | TRBD2 | TRBV7-8 | . | TGTGCCAGCAGCTTAGTGGCGGGACTACAAGAGACCCAGTACTTC | CASSLVAGLQETQYF
TRBJ1-5 | . | TRBV7-2 | . | TGTGCCAGCAGCCGCCGGGAACCCAATCAGCCCCAGCATTTT | CASSRREPNQPQHF
TRBJ2-7 | . | TRBV7-9 | . | TGTGCCAGCGCATTTGGGGGACCTAGCGCGCCCACCGAGCAGTACTTC | CASAFGGPSAPTEQYF
TRBJ2-7 | TRBD1 | TRBV29-1 | . | TGCAGCGTTGAAGGACAGGGGGGCGAGCAGTACTTC | CSVEGQGGEQYF
TRBJ2-7 | . | TRBV6-1 | . | TGTGCTGGAGGGCAGCTCTACGAGCAGTACTTC | CAGGQLYEQYF
TRBJ2-5 | TRBD2 | TRBV10-3 | once | TGTGCCATCAGTGAGCGGACTAGCGGGAGGGAGACCCAGTACTTC | CAISERTSGRETQYF
TRBJ1-4 | . | TRBV28 | . | TGTGCCAGCAGGCCGGTCGGAAGCAATGAAAAACTGTTTTTT | CASRPVGSNEKLFF
TRBJ2-1 | TRBD1 | TRBV11-2 | . | TGTGCCAGCAGCCTCCGACAGGGTCCCTACAATGAGCAGTTCTTC | CASSLRQGPYNEQFF
TRBJ1-3 | TRBD1 | TRBV18 | . | TGTGCCAGCTCACCGCGGGGCGGCAGGGGGCTCACTGGAAACACCATATATTTT | CASSPRGGRGLTGNTIYF
TRBJ1-2 | . | TRBV7-9 | once | TGTGCCAGCAGCTCAGACGGGGATGGCTACACCTTC | CASSSDGDGYTF
TRBJ2-3 | TRBD1 | TRBV4-1 | . | TGCGCCAGCAGCCAGGGGGACAGAGACACAGATACGCAGTATTTT | CASSQGDRDTDTQYF
TRBJ2-1 | . | TRBV5-1 | . | TGCGCCAGCAGCTCCCTGGCCTACGCGGGACGGACGAATGAGCAGTTCTTC | CASSSLAYAGRTNEQFF
TRBJ2-7 | TRBD1 | TRBV30 | . | TGTGCCTGGAGTGTATGGGGGACAGGGTCCTACGAGCAGTACTTC | CAWSVWGTGSYEQYF
TRBJ1-1 | . | TRBV9 | . | TGTGCCAGCAGCGTACTTGGGACATCGAACACTGAAGCTTTCTTT | CASSVLGTSNTEAFF